Listed below are T cell receptor beta chains from one sample, sequenced in a study of blood T cell repertoires in COVID-19. Here immunoSEQ multiplex PCR was the method, and the copy in TCRdb shows in-frame clones only, minus some. The table includes 250,000 to 400,000 clones, around 89% detected once. The sequenced sample consisted of peripheral blood. Receptors were obtained from a woman aged 25-40 years with COVID-19, enrolled during active disease. CDR3s leave out the opening cysteine and the closing phenylalanine or tryptophan. The order of the fields is CDR3 length, V gene, J gene, clone size, CDR3 protein. The size entry is marked missing in some rows and otherwise reads once, few, many or a size class.

>12|TRBV4-1|TRBJ1-1|.
ASSHTTGNTEAF
>15|TRBV3-1/TRBV3-2|TRBJ1-6|.
ASSQVPAGDLGSPLH
>11|TRBV6-5|TRBJ1-1|.
ASSLRQGSEAF
>12|TRBV3-1/TRBV3-2|TRBJ2-2|.
ASSAGTKTGELF
>13|TRBV11-2|TRBJ1-2|.
ASSDRSGVLGGYT
>12|TRBV6-2/TRBV6-3|TRBJ2-5|.
ASSYVSDQETQY
>12|TRBV30|TRBJ1-1|once
ASRGGFIRDEAF
>12|TRBV3-1/TRBV3-2|TRBJ2-7|.
ASSQVNGSYEQY
>15|TRBV13|TRBJ1-3|few
ASSSGEEIGSGNTIY
>13|TRBV28|TRBJ1-4|.
ASSLTAVTNEKLF
>16|TRBV7-8|TRBJ2-3|.
ASRTGTSGGAFRDTQY
>13|TRBV28|TRBJ1-2|.
ASSGGGAPNYGYT
>13|TRBV18|TRBJ1-1|.
ASSPSRQGNTEAF
>12|TRBV7-2|TRBJ2-5|.
ASSPRGGRETQY
>11|TRBV6-6|TRBJ2-5|.
ASSYQTQETQY
>13|TRBV5-1|TRBJ1-1|.
ASSLGGQMNTEAF
>17|TRBV6-6|TRBJ2-1|.
ASSRPGLAGGPLYNEQF
>11|TRBV6-6|TRBJ2-7|.
ASSPGFVDEQY
>14|TRBV18|TRBJ2-2|.
ASTTSSPLNTGELF
>13|TRBV19|TRBJ1-6|once
ASSTRHAYNSPLH
>14|TRBV11-3|TRBJ1-1|.
ASSLDQGSMNTEAF
>12|TRBV10-1|TRBJ1-4|.
ASSEQGFSEKLF
>12|TRBV6-5|TRBJ2-4|once
ASSSRSGENIQY
>8|TRBV29-1|TRBJ2-3|.
SSVADTQY
>13|TRBV18|TRBJ1-1|.
ASSPDGGANTEAF
>12|TRBV29-1|TRBJ1-1|once
SVDGGMGVSEAF
>13|TRBV10-3|TRBJ1-1|.
AISDSTVWNWEAF
>13|TRBV5-1|TRBJ1-1|few
ASSQPGTGATEAF
>11|TRBV7-9|TRBJ1-2|.
ASSSGGADGYT
>13|TRBV19|TRBJ2-2|.
ASRLEQGASGELF
>13|TRBV6-5|TRBJ2-7|.
ASTPLAGADYEQY
>9|TRBV12-5|TRBJ1-1|.
ASGSDRRAF
>10|TRBV12-3/TRBV12-4|TRBJ2-1|.
ATGQGYNEQF
>15|TRBV19|TRBJ2-1|.
ASLSTAGLAGGNEQF
>15|TRBV4-1|TRBJ1-2|.
ASSQFLRDRTSYGYT
>17|TRBV4-1|TRBJ2-2|.
ASSQVLAGARGDTGELF
>11|TRBV30|TRBJ1-1|.
AWSRQGGTEAF
>11|TRBV4-3|TRBJ1-1|.
ASSQGQSTEAF
>14|TRBV19|TRBJ1-6|.
ARGAPRDSWRSPLH
>10|TRBV29-1|TRBJ1-2|.
SVDSAGDGYT
>14|TRBV5-6|TRBJ2-2|once
ASSLIRGAYTGELF
>14|TRBV19|TRBJ1-5|.
ASSAQTVYSNQPQH
>17|TRBV7-7|TRBJ1-5|.
ASSLDPLCYRAVRQPQH
>14|TRBV28|TRBJ1-3|.
ASSVYRDRGRNTIY
>14|TRBV5-6|TRBJ1-5|.
ASSSTGGLGNQPQH
>11|TRBV12-5|TRBJ1-5|.
ASGLAERQPQH
>15|TRBV5-1|TRBJ2-5|.
ASSLARDRGLGETQY
>13|TRBV11-2|TRBJ1-1|.
ASRDGGSLNTEAF
>13|TRBV19|TRBJ2-2|.
ASSITGSLYGELF
>13|TRBV19|TRBJ1-6|.
ASSPVQGFNSPLH
>11|TRBV5-6|TRBJ2-1|.
ASSLGLGDEQF
>11|TRBV30|TRBJ2-1|.
AWSRDSPHGQF
>14|TRBV6-2/TRBV6-3|TRBJ1-1|once
ASSSGTSYRNTEAF
>12|TRBV4-2|TRBJ1-6|few
ASSPTGSDSPLH